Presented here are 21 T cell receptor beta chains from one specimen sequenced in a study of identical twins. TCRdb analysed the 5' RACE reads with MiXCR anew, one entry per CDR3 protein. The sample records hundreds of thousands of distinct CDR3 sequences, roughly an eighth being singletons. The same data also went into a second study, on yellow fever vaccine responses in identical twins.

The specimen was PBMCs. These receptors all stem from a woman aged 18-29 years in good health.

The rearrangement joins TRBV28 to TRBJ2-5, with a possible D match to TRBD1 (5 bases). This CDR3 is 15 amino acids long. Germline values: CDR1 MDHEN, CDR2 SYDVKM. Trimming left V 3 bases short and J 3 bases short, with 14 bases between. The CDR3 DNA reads TGTGCCAGCAGTTTCGGGCCCCCCAGGGAAGAGACCCAGTACTTC. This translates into CASSFGPPREETQYF.

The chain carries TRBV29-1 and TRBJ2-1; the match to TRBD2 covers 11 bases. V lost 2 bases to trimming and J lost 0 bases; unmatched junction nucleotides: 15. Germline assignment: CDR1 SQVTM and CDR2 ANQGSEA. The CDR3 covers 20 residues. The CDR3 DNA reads TGCAGCGTTGAACTCGGGGCCGGGACTAGCGGATCAAGCTCCTACAATGAGCAGTTCTTC. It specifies CSVELGAGTSGSSSYNEQFF.

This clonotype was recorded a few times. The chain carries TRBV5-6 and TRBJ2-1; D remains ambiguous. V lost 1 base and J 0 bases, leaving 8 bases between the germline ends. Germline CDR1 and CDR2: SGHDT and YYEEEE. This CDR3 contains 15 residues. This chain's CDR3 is CASSLQPGSYNEQFF. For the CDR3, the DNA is TGTGCCAGCAGCTTGCAACCTGGCTCCTACAATGAGCAGTTCTTC. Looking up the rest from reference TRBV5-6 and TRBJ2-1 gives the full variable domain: DAGVTQSPTHLIKTRGQQVTLRCSPKSGHDTVSWYQQALGQGPQFIFQYYEEEERQRGNFPDRFSGHQFPNYSSELNVNALLLGDSALYLCASSLQPGSYNEQFFGPGTRLTVL.

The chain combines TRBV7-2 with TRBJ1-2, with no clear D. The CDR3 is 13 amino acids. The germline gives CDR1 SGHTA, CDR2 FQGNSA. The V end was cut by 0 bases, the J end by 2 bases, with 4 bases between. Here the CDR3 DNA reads TGTGCCAGCAGCTTAGCCAAGAACTATGGCTACACCTTC. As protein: CASSLAKNYGYTF.

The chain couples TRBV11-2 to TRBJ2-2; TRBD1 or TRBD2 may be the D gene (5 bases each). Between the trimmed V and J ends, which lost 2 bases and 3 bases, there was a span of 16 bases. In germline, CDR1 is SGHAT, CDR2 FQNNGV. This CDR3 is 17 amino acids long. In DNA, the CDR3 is TGTGCCAGCAGCTTAAGCCCCCGTGAGGGGTACACCGGGGAGCTGTTTTTT. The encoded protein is CASSLSPREGYTGELFF.

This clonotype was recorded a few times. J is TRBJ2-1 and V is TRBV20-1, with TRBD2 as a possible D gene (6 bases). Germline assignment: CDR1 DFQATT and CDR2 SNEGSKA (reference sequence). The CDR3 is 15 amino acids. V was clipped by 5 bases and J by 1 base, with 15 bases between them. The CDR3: CSAAIAVKSYNEQFF. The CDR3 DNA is TGCAGTGCTGCTATAGCGGTCAAATCCTACAATGAGCAGTTCTTC.

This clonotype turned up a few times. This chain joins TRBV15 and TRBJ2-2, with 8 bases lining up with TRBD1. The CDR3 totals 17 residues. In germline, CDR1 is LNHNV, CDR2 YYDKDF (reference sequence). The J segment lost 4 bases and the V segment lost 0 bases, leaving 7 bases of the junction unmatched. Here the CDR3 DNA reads TGTGCCACCAGCAGAGATCGTCAGGGGGCCGTCACCGGGGAGCTGTTTTTT. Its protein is CATSRDRQGAVTGELFF.

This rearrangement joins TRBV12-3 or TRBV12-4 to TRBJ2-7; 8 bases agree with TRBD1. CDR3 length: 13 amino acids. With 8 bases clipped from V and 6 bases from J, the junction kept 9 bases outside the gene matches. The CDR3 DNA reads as TGTGCCAGCTCCCGGACAGGGTCCGGCGAGCAGTACGTC. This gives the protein CASSRTGSGEQYV.

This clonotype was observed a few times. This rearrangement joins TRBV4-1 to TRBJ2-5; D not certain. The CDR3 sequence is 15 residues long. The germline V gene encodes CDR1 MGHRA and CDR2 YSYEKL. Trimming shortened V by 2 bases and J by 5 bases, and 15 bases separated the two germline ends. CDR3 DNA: TGCGCCAGCAGCCAAAGCTTGGGTGTCCGGGAGACCCAGTACTTC. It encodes CASSQSLGVRETQYF.

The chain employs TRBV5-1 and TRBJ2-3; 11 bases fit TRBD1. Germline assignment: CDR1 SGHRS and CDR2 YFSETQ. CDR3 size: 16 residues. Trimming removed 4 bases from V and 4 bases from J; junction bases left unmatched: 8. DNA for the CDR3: TGCGCCAGCAGCGGAGGGGGACAGGGGGGGCCAGATACGCAGTATTTT. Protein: CASSGGGQGGPDTQYF.

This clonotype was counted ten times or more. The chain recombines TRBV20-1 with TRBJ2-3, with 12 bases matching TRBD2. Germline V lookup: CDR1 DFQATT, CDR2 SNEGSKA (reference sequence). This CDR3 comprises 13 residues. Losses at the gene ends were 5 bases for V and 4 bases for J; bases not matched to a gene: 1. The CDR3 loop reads CSALAGGPDTQYF. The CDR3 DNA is TGCAGTGCTCTAGCGGGAGGGCCAGATACGCAGTATTTT.

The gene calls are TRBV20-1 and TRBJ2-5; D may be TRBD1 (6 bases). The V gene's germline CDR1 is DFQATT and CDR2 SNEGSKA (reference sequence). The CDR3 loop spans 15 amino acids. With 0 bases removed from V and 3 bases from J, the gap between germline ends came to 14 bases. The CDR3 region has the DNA TGCAGTGCTAGAGAGGGAACAGGGTGGGAAGAGACCCAGTACTTC. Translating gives CSAREGTGWEETQYF.

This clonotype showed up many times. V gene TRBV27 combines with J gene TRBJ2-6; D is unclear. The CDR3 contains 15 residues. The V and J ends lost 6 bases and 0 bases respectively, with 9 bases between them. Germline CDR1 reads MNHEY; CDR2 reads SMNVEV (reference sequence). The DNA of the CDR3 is TGTGCCAGCAGACGCGGTGGCTCTGGGGCCAACGTCCTGACTTTC. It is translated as CASRRGGSGANVLTF.

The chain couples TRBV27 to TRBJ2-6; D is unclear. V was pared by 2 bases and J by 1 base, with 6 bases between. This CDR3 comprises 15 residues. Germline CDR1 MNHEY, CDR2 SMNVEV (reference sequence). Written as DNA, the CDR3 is TGTGCCAGCAGTTTAATGGAGTCTGGGGCCAACGTCCTGACTTTC. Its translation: CASSLMESGANVLTF.

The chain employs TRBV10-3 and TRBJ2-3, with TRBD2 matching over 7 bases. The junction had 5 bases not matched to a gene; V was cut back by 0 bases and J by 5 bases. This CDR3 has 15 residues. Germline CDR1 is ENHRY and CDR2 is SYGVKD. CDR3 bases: TGTGCCATCAGTGAGTCATCGGGAGGTATAGATACGCAGTATTTT. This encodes CAISESSGGIDTQYF.

CDR3 coding DNA: TGTGCCAGCCTCCAACCGGGACTAGCGGCACCCCGTTGGGACCAGTACTTC. Translation gives CASLQPGLAAPRWDQYF. The J gene is TRBJ2-5, the V gene TRBV2; 11 positions agree with TRBD2. The CDR3 loop spans 17 amino acids. Germline-derived CDR1 and CDR2 are SNHLY and FYNNEI. Trimming removed 8 bases from V and 10 bases from J; junction bases left unmatched: 21.

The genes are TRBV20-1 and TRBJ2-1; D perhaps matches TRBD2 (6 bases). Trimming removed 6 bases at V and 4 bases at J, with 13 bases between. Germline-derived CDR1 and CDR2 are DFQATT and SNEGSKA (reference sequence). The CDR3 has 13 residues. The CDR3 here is CSAFGGAYNEQFF. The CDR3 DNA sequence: TGCAGTGCATTCGGCGGGGCATACAATGAGCAGTTCTTC.

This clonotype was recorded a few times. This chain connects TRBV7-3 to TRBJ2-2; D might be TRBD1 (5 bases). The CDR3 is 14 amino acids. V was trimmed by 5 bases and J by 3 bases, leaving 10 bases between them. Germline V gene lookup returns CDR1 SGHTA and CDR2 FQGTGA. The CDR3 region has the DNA TGTGCCAGCAGCCCCAACAGGCACACCGGGGAGCTGTTTTTT. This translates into CASSPNRHTGELFF.

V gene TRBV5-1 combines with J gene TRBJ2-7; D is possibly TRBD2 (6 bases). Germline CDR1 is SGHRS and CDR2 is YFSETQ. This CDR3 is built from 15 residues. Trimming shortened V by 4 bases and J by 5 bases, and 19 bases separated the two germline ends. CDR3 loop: CASSLPASEFHEQYF. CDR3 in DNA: TGCGCCAGCAGCCTCCCGGCTAGCGAATTCCACGAGCAGTACTTC.

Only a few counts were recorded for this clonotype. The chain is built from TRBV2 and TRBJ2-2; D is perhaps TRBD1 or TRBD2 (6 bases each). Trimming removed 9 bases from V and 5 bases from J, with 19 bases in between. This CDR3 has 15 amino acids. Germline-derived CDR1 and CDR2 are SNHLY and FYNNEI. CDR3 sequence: CARMKGGKGTGELFF. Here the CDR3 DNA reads TGTGCCAGGATGAAGGGGGGTAAGGGGACCGGGGAGCTGTTTTTT.

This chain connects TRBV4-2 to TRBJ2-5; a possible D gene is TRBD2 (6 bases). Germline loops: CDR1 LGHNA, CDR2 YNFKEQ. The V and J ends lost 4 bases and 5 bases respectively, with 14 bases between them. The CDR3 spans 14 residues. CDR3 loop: CASSRLGGDETQYF. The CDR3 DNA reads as TGTGCCAGCAGCCGCCTAGGCGGGGACGAGACCCAGTACTTC.